The 21 T cell receptor beta chains presented below share a single source sample, sequenced in a study of blood T cell repertoires in COVID-19. Clones were sequenced by immunoSEQ multiplex PCR, and TCRdb holds only the in-frame ones, with some missing. The sample lists about 370,000 clones, around 91% occurring once. Sequenced sample: PBMCs or T cells enriched from blood (not recorded which). These receptors came from a young man who had recovered from COVID-19.

CDR3: CASSESSGGGEQYF. CDR3 sequence (DNA): TGCGCCAGCAGTGAGTCCTCGGGAGGTGGCGAGCAGTACTTC. The chain couples TRBV10-1 to TRBJ2-7, with TRBD2 matching over 7 bases. Germline assignment: CDR1 WNHNN and CDR2 SYGVQD (reference sequence). V was clipped by 0 bases and J by 6 bases; unmatched bases: 5. The CDR3 extends over 14 amino acids.

The chain uses TRBV6-4 and TRBJ2-5; D is perhaps TRBD2 (5 bases). The ends were cut back, 3 bases at V and 7 bases at J, with 15 bases in the middle. The length of the CDR3 is 14 residues. Germline V gene lookup returns CDR1 MRHNA and CDR2 SNTAGT. In nucleotides, the CDR3 is TGTGCCAGCAGTGAAATGGGGAGTGTCGGGACCCAGTACTTC. Protein product: CASSEMGSVGTQYF.

The table lists this clone with a few counts. This chain links TRBV6-5 with TRBJ1-2, with D perhaps TRBD1 (5 bases). Germline assignment: CDR1 MNHEY and CDR2 SVGAGI. Trimming took 5 bases from V and 4 from J, leaving 11 bases between them. This CDR3 is 13 amino acids long. The CDR3 spells CASSHTTGYGYTF. CDR3 bases: TGTGCCAGCAGTCACACTACAGGCTATGGCTACACCTTC.

This sequence joins TRBV2 and TRBJ1-3; 8 bases match TRBD1. This CDR3 comprises 14 residues. V gave up 8 bases and J gave up 0 bases; unmatched junction bases: 3. The V gene's germline CDR1 is SNHLY and CDR2 FYNNEI. The DNA of the CDR3 is TGTGCCAGCTACAGGGGGGCCTCTGGAAACACCATATATTTT. Its translation: CASYRGASGNTIYF.

This chain joins TRBV4-1 and TRBJ2-3, with TRBD2 matching over 15 bases. Per germline, CDR1 MGHRA and CDR2 YSYEKL. This CDR3 has 17 amino acids. Unmatched junction bases numbered 4, after V lost 2 bases and J lost 4 bases. The CDR3 DNA is TGCGCCAGCAGCCAACGGACTAGCGGGGGGGTATCAGATACGCAGTATTTT. This translates into CASSQRTSGGVSDTQYF.

This sequence joins TRBV5-1 and TRBJ2-3; D possibly corresponds to TRBD2 (6 bases). The CDR3 has 13 amino acids. Trimming left V 4 bases short and J 4 bases short, with 10 bases between. Germline CDR1 reads SGHRS; CDR2 reads YFSETQ. DNA of the CDR3: TGCGCCAGCAGCCCAAGGAGGGCAGATACGCAGTATTTT. Its translation is CASSPRRADTQYF.

The chain is built from TRBV3-1 (or the pseudogene TRBV3-2) and TRBJ1-6, with 9 bases matching TRBD1. V shed 4 bases, J shed 7 bases, and the junction held 5 bases outside the gene matches. This CDR3 comprises 15 residues. Germline loops: CDR1 LGHDT, CDR2 YNNKEL (reference sequence). The CDR3 sequence is CASSPSGTGNSPLHF. The DNA of the CDR3 is TGTGCCAGCAGCCCGAGCGGGACAGGGAATTCACCCCTCCACTTT.

This chain uses TRBV7-8 with TRBJ1-6, with a tentative D call TRBD1 (6 bases). The germline V gene has CDR1 SGHVS and CDR2 FQNEAQ. V dropped 1 base and J dropped 5 bases, with 12 bases sitting between them. CDR3 length equals 16 residues. The DNA of the CDR3 is TGTGCCAGCAGCTTAGGGGGGCCCCAAGATAATTCACCCCTCCACTTT. Its protein product is CASSLGGPQDNSPLHF.

The chain joins TRBV28 to TRBJ2-1; possibly TRBD2 for D (5 bases). The germline V gene has CDR1 MDHEN and CDR2 SYDVKM. With 8 bases removed from V and 0 bases from J, the gap between germline ends came to 5 bases. This CDR3 spans 12 amino acids. CDR3: CASGSSYNEQFF. CDR3 nucleotides: TGTGCCAGCGGGAGCTCCTACAATGAGCAGTTCTTC.

The chain has TRBV20-1 and TRBJ2-7, with D tentatively TRBD1 (6 bases). Trimming pared 3 bases from V and 0 bases from J, leaving 12 bases between. This CDR3 region has 14 residues. The germline gives CDR1 DFQATT, CDR2 SNEGSKA (reference sequence). CDR3 protein: CSASSGGSSYEQYF. CDR3 DNA sequence: TGCAGTGCTAGTTCTGGGGGCAGCTCCTACGAGCAGTACTTC.

This sequence joins TRBV29-1 and TRBJ1-2; 8 nucleotides match TRBD1. The CDR3 runs 13 residues. V shed 7 bases, J shed 7 bases, and the junction held 11 bases outside the gene matches. Germline values: CDR1 SQVTM, CDR2 ANQGSEA. In nucleotides, the CDR3 is TGCAGCGCCGGGGGACAGGATACTAGTGGCTACACCTTC. Translated: CSAGGQDTSGYTF.

In this sample, this clone turned up once. CDR3 sequence reads: CASSLVTSGGYYEQYF. The CDR3 nucleotides read TGTGCCAGCAGCTTAGTGACATCGGGAGGCTACTACGAGCAGTACTTC. The chain joins TRBV11-2 to TRBJ2-7, with TRBD2 identical over 7 bases. This CDR3 is 16 amino acids long. Germline V lookup: CDR1 SGHAT, CDR2 FQNNGV. With 1 base clipped from V and 3 bases from J, the junction kept 9 bases outside the gene matches.

This chain connects TRBV5-6 to TRBJ2-1, with 8 bases matching TRBD1. The V and J ends lost 0 bases and 6 bases, in that order; junction bases with no gene match: 14. The germline V gene encodes CDR1 SGHDT and CDR2 YYEEEE. There are 18 residues in the CDR3. The CDR3 is CASSLVARGLLGFNEQFF. CDR3 in DNA: TGTGCCAGCAGCTTGGTGGCCAGGGGGCTCCTTGGCTTCAATGAGCAGTTCTTC.

The chain links TRBV7-9 to TRBJ1-2; a possible D gene is TRBD1 (5 bases). The ends were cut back, 1 base at V and 4 bases at J, with 13 bases in the middle. This CDR3 contains 15 residues. Germline values: CDR1 SEHNR, CDR2 FQNEAQ (reference sequence). The CDR3 bases are TGTGCCAGCAGCTTAGACGGGGGGATCGGCTATGGCTACACCTTC. It yields the protein CASSLDGGIGYGYTF.

The J gene is TRBJ2-2, the V gene TRBV7-8, with TRBD1 identical over 8 bases. Germline CDR1 reads SGHVS; CDR2 reads FQNEAQ. The CDR3 covers 14 residues. Trimming took 1 base from V and 5 from J; bases not matched to a gene: 0. CDR3 protein: CASSLGQGTGELFF. In DNA, the CDR3 is TGTGCCAGCAGCTTAGGACAGGGGACCGGGGAGCTGTTTTTT. Supplemented by reference TRBV7-8 and TRBJ2-2, the full variable domain reads GAGVSQSPRYKVAKRGQDVALRCDPISGHVSLFWYQQALGQGPEFLTYFQNEAQLDKSGLPSDRFFAERPEGSVSTLKIQRTQQEDSAVYLCASSLGQGTGELFFGEGSRLTVL.

The chain is built from TRBV10-3 and TRBJ2-3; D might be TRBD1 (5 bases). Germline V gene sequence: CDR1 ENHRY, CDR2 SYGVKD. V was shortened by 5 bases and J by 2 bases, with 14 bases between the two germline ends. The CDR3 has 15 amino acids. The CDR3 protein is CAISPTEKNTDTQYF. For the CDR3, the DNA is TGTGCCATCAGTCCGACAGAGAAGAACACAGATACGCAGTATTTT.

The chain employs TRBV9 and TRBJ1-2; 8 positions agree with TRBD1. With 4 bases clipped from V and 4 bases from J, the junction kept 9 bases outside the gene matches. Per the germline V gene, CDR1 is SGDLS and CDR2 is YYNGEE. The CDR3 totals 15 residues. For the CDR3, the DNA is TGTGCCAGCAGCTTTCAGGGGGCGTGGGGCTATGGCTACACCTTC. Protein sequence: CASSFQGAWGYGYTF.

The V call is TRBV27, the J call TRBJ2-6; D might be TRBD2 (5 bases). The V and J ends lost 1 base and 4 bases respectively, with 20 bases between them. CDR1 MNHEY and CDR2 SMNVEV come from the germline V gene (reference sequence). The CDR3 has 19 amino acids. The CDR3 loop reads CASSLLRSGGKYGANVLTF. CDR3 DNA: TGTGCCAGCAGTTTATTGAGGTCAGGAGGAAAGTACGGGGCCAACGTCCTGACTTTC.

The rearrangement links TRBV6-2 or TRBV6-3 to TRBJ2-3, with D uncertain. V gave up 6 bases and J gave up 5 bases, with 12 bases separating them. This CDR3 spans 13 amino acids. Germline CDR1 and CDR2: MNHEY and SVGEGT. The CDR3 DNA reads TGTGCCAGCAGCCCCGCACTCATAGATACGCAGTATTTT. Encoded protein: CASSPALIDTQYF.

The CDR3 loop reads CASSQDFLRGRSYGYTF. The CDR3 DNA reads as TGCGCCAGCAGCCAAGATTTCCTCCGGGGTAGAAGTTATGGCTACACCTTC. V and J are TRBV4-1 and TRBJ1-2; D not resolved. The CDR3 is 17 residues long. The V gene's germline CDR1 is MGHRA and CDR2 YSYEKL. The V end lost 0 bases, the J end lost 5 bases, and 19 bases lay between the germline ends.

The chain has TRBV30 and TRBJ2-2; TRBD2 agrees at 7 bases. V shed 2 bases, J shed 2 bases, and the junction held 5 bases outside the gene matches. The CDR3 contains 15 residues. Germline V lookup: CDR1 GTSNPN, CDR2 SVGIG (reference sequence). The CDR3 coding sequence is TGTGCCTGGAGTTCGGGGGGATCTAACACCGGGGAGCTGTTTTTT. This encodes CAWSSGGSNTGELFF.